Following are 18 T cell receptor beta chains from one sample sequenced in a study of CD8+ T cells in alopecia areata. Sequencing templates came from extracted RNA that was reverse transcribed into cDNA. Produced via immunoSEQ multiplex PCR; TCRdb's table is partial and in-frame only. The sample has under 25,000 clones; around 66% are singletons. Peripheral blood and lesional scalp punch biopsies came from alopecia areata patients. This sample comprised skin, obtained at week 0. The receptors come from a human donor with alopecia areata.

The chain has TRBV27 and TRBJ2-3; 9 bases line up with TRBD2. V was pared by 2 bases and J by 1 base, with 4 bases of the junction left unmatched. This CDR3 contains 16 residues. Looked up from germline, CDR1 is MNHEY and CDR2 is SMNVEV (reference sequence). The CDR3 nucleotides read TGTGCCAGCAGTTTAACATTAGCGGGGGGCACAGATACGCAGTATTTT. This encodes CASSLTLAGGTDTQYF.

This clone was detected only a few times. V is TRBV14 and J is TRBJ1-1, with D possibly matching TRBD1 (6 bases). The germline CDR1 and CDR2 sequences are SGHDN and FVKESK. The V end lost 4 bases, the J end lost 11 bases, and 20 bases lay between the germline ends. This CDR3 has 14 amino acids. This CDR3 is CASSPLVTGTRAFF. The DNA of the CDR3 is TGTGCCAGCAGCCCCCTAGTTACCGGGACAAGGGCTTTCTTT.

This chain connects TRBV5-4 to TRBJ2-5; D is undetermined. Germline V gives CDR1 SGHNT, CDR2 YYREEE (reference sequence). Between the trimmed V and J ends, which lost 0 bases and 5 bases, there was a span of 11 bases. The CDR3 is 14 residues long. The CDR3 region is CASSLDSVQETQYF. The CDR3 DNA follows: TGTGCCAGCAGCTTGGATTCAGTGCAGGAGACCCAGTACTTC.

In this sample, this clone turned up once. This sequence joins TRBV7-9 and TRBJ1-6; 11 positions match TRBD1. Per the germline V gene, CDR1 is SEHNR and CDR2 is FQNEAQ (reference sequence). Trimming took 7 bases from V and 10 from J; bases not matched to a gene: 18. This CDR3 contains 18 residues. The CDR3 coding sequence is TGTGCCAGCAAGAGGGATCTGACCGGGACAGGGGGTCGGTCACCCCTCCACTTT. Its protein is CASKRDLTGTGGRSPLHF.

V and J are TRBV7-9 and TRBJ1-4, with a weak D call TRBD1 (6 bases). This CDR3 has 15 residues. CDR1 is SEHNR and CDR2 is FQNEAQ in the germline V gene (reference sequence). V was pared by 5 bases and J by 0 bases, with 10 bases between. The CDR3 protein is CASSPGVATNEKLFF. The CDR3 bases are TGTGCCAGCAGCCCAGGGGTGGCAACTAATGAAAAACTGTTTTTT.

This clone was seen only once. The V call is TRBV7-8, the J call TRBJ2-2, with D maybe TRBD2 (6 bases). With 4 bases removed from V and 1 base from J, the gap between germline ends came to 16 bases. The germline gives CDR1 SGHVS, CDR2 FQNEAQ. The CDR3 spans 17 residues. The CDR3 loop reads CASSSSMGGLNTGELFF. CDR3 DNA sequence: TGTGCCAGCAGCTCATCGATGGGGGGTCTGAACACCGGGGAGCTGTTTTTT.

This clone was counted a few times. The V call is TRBV7-2, the J call TRBJ1-6; 7 positions match TRBD1. The CDR3 covers 15 residues. With 6 bases clipped from V and 9 bases from J, the junction kept 11 bases outside the gene matches. The germline V gene encodes CDR1 SGHTA and CDR2 FQGNSA. The CDR3 DNA follows: TGTGCCAGCAGAATGACAGGGAGCTCGGGTTCACCCCTCCACTTT. This encodes CASRMTGSSGSPLHF.

This clone was seen a few times. For the CDR3, the DNA is TGTGCCAGCAGCCCTCAGAGAGGAGCTGAAGCTTTCTTT. This sequence encodes CASSPQRGAEAFF. The chain couples TRBV7-8 to TRBJ1-1; D call uncertain. V was clipped by 5 bases and J by 6 bases, with 13 bases between them. Germline values: CDR1 SGHVS, CDR2 FQNEAQ. There are 13 residues in the CDR3.

The chain uses TRBV9 and TRBJ2-5, with D possibly matching TRBD2 (6 bases). There are 14 residues in the CDR3. V lost 3 bases, J lost 0 bases, and 9 bases lay in between. CDR1 and CDR2 from the germline V gene are SGDLS and YYNGEE. The CDR3 loop is CASSAGLNQETQYF. The CDR3 nucleotides read TGTGCCAGCAGCGCGGGACTGAACCAAGAGACCCAGTACTTC.

J is TRBJ2-5 and V is TRBV11-2; D might be TRBD2 (5 bases). This CDR3 contains 18 residues. CDR1 SGHAT and CDR2 FQNNGV come from the germline V gene. V was clipped by 1 base and J by 5 bases, with 23 bases between them. This CDR3 reads CASSLVLLQAAPGETQYF. DNA for the CDR3: TGTGCCAGCAGCTTAGTCCTTCTCCAGGCCGCACCGGGGGAGACCCAGTACTTC.

This clone was detected a few times. The rearrangement joins TRBV5-1 to TRBJ1-2, with D possibly TRBD1 on 6 matching bases. With 4 bases removed from V and 2 bases from J, the gap between germline ends came to 15 bases. Germline V gene lookup returns CDR1 SGHRS and CDR2 YFSETQ. The CDR3 has 15 residues. The CDR3 protein is CASSPGDGGNYGYTF. Here the CDR3 DNA reads TGCGCCAGCAGCCCGGGGGACGGGGGCAACTATGGCTACACCTTC.

This clone was seen only a few times. CDR3 bases: TGCGCCAGCAGTCGGGACCCCCGGACTGAAGCTTTCTTT. It translates to CASSRDPRTEAFF. J is TRBJ1-1 and V is TRBV4-1, with a weak D call TRBD1 (5 bases). V lost 6 bases to trimming and J lost 5 bases, with 13 bases between them. The CDR3 has 13 residues. Germline V gene data show CDR1 as MGHRA and CDR2 as YSYEKL.

This chain links TRBV2 with TRBJ2-7; the D is unclear. Germline CDR1 SNHLY, CDR2 FYNNEI. CDR3 size: 12 residues. V lost 6 bases and J lost 4, with 10 bases in between. CDR3 region: CASRLDQYEQYF. The CDR3 region has the DNA TGTGCCAGCAGGTTAGACCAGTACGAGCAGTACTTC.

CDR3 amino acids: CASSSAGQNTEAFF. The CDR3 DNA reads TGCGCCAGCAGCTCCGCCGGACAGAACACTGAAGCTTTCTTT. This chain uses TRBV5-1 with TRBJ1-1, with D possibly TRBD1 on 5 matching bases. Germline CDR1 is SGHRS and CDR2 is YFSETQ. V lost 3 bases and J 1 base, leaving 10 bases between the germline ends. There are 14 residues in the CDR3.

This chain uses TRBV18 with TRBJ2-1, with D perhaps matching TRBD2 (6 bases). This CDR3 is built from 16 residues. Per the germline V gene, CDR1 is KGHSH and CDR2 is LQKENI. V was clipped by 3 bases and J by 7 bases, with 19 bases between them. CDR3 sequence reads: CASSPPGVTRWNEQFF. In DNA form, the CDR3 reads TGTGCCAGCTCACCGCCCGGGGTGACTAGGTGGAATGAGCAGTTCTTC.

The rearrangement links TRBV5-1 to TRBJ1-4; D gene ambiguous. Germline CDR1 reads SGHRS; CDR2 reads YFSETQ. This CDR3 is built from 13 residues. V was clipped by 1 base and J by 4 bases, with 5 bases between them. The CDR3 DNA is TGCGCCAGCAGCTTGCAGGTTAATGAAAAACTGTTTTTT. Protein: CASSLQVNEKLFF.

In its sample, this clone was seen once. The chain recombines TRBV7-6 with TRBJ2-1; 7 bases line up with TRBD1. V lost 7 bases and J lost 3; bases outside the gene matches: 9. The germline V gene has CDR1 SGHVS and CDR2 FNYEAQ. The CDR3 extends over 15 amino acids. The CDR3 nucleotides read TGTGCCAGCACCCTAGGGGGCAGGGTCTACAATGAGCAGTTCTTC. As protein: CASTLGGRVYNEQFF.

In its sample, this clone ranks as medium-sized. The rearrangement links TRBV7-9 to TRBJ1-2; the match to TRBD1 covers 7 bases. CDR3 size: 16 residues. V dropped 4 bases and J dropped 4; count of bases not matched to a gene: 12. Germline V gives CDR1 SEHNR, CDR2 FQNEAQ (reference sequence). CDR3 DNA sequence: TGTGCCAGCAGCTCCTGGGACAGCGAGTCCCTCTATGGCTACACCTTC. This gives the protein CASSSWDSESLYGYTF.